This record covers a single TCR beta chain. Its specificity is unknown. This CDR3 has 15 amino acids. Per germline, CDR1 SGHRS and CDR2 YFSETQ. V lost 0 bases and J lost 3, with 12 bases in between. The sample belongs to a study of T cell repertoires in cytomegalovirus infection. Looking at the study overall: Public TCR beta signature analysis indicated the presence of both CMV infection and matching HLA type.

A single record per CDR3 protein comes from TCRdb applying MiXCR to the reads. The table shows approximately 250,000 distinct CDR3 sequences, with less than 9.5% occurring only once. Whole-study results and caveats: HLA-C-restricted TCR beta clonotypes specific for CMV led the ex vivo response. Individuals carrying CMV plus the relevant HLA were identified by cumulative frequency of public TCR beta families.

The sequence derives from a human donor in good health (CMV status not recorded). Some clones in this sample may be carry-over from other donors' samples. This chain uses TRBV5-1 with TRBJ1-2; the D is unclear. Sequenced material: PBMCs. In nucleotides, the CDR3 is TGCGCCAGCAGCTTGGTGCAGGCCGGGGACTATGGCTACACCTTC. Amino acid sequence: CASSLVQAGDYGYTF. The whole variable domain, remainder taken from reference TRBV5-1 and TRBJ1-2, is KAGVTQTPRYLIKTRGQQVTLSCSPISGHRSVSWYQQTPGQGLQFLFEYFSETQRNKGNFPGRFSGRQFSNSRSEMNVSTLELGDSALYLCASSLVQAGDYGYTFGSGTRLTVV.